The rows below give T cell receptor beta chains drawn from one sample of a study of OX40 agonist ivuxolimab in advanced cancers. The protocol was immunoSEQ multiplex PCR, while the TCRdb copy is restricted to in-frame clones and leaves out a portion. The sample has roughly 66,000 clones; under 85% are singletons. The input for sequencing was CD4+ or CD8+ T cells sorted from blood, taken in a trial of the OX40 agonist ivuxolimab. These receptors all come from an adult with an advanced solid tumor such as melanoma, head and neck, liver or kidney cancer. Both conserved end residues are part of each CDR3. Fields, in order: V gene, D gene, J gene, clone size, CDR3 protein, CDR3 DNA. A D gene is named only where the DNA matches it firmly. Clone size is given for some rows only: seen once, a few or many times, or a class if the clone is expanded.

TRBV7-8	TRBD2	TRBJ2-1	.	CASSTQLAGNEQFF	TGTGCCAGCAGCACGCAACTAGCGGGGAATGAGCAGTTCTTC
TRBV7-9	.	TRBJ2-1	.	CASSYQERLGFF	TGTGCCAGCAGCTACCAGGAGAGGTTGGGGTTCTTC
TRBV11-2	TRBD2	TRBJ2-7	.	CASSDGGLAGGEQYF	TGTGCCAGCAGCGACGGAGGACTAGCGGGAGGAGAGCAGTACTTC
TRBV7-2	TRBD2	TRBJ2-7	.	CASSIEGLAGAEQYF	TGTGCCAGCAGCATCGAGGGACTAGCGGGAGCCGAGCAGTACTTC
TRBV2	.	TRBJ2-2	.	CASSDRIIENTGELFF	TGTGCCAGCAGTGATAGGATTATCGAAAACACCGGGGAGCTGTTTTTT
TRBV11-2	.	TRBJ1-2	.	CASSLDYYGYTF	TGTGCCAGCAGCTTAGACTACTATGGCTACACCTTC
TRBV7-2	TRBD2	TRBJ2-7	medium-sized	CASSLEPSGSAWFYEQYF	TGTGCCAGCAGCTTAGAACCTAGCGGGAGTGCATGGTTCTACGAGCAGTACTTC
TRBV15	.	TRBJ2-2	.	CATSRGGGAGVSGELFF	TGTGCCACCAGCAGAGGAGGCGGGGCGGGTGTGTCCGGGGAGCTGTTTTTT
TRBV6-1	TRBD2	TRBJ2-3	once	CASRRAIAGADTQYF	TGTGCCAGCAGGCGGGCGATAGCGGGAGCAGATACGCAGTATTTT
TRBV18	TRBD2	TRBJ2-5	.	CASSPPRTSDQETQYF	TGTGCCAGCTCACCACCTAGGACTAGCGATCAAGAGACCCAGTACTTC
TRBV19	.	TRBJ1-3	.	CASSRQSASGNTIYF	TGTGCCAGTAGTAGGCAATCGGCTTCAGGAAACACCATATATTTT
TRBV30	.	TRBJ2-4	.	CAWSKGSHIQYF	TGTGCCTGGTCGAAGGGGTCCCACATTCAGTACTTC
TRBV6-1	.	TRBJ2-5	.	CASEGNQETQYF	TGTGCCAGCGAGGGGAACCAAGAGACCCAGTACTTC
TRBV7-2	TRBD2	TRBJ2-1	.	CASSSSSGRFFDEQFF	TGTGCCAGCAGCTCCTCTAGCGGGAGGTTTTTCGATGAGCAGTTCTTC
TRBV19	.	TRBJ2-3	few	CASSSSQDTQYF	TGTGCCAGTAGCAGCAGTCAAGATACGCAGTATTTT
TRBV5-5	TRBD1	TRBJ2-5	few	CASSSSKTGTVPPEYF	TGTGCCAGCAGCTCATCAAAAACCGGGACAGTCCCTCCCGAGTACTTC
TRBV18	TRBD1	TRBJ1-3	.	CASSREGTASGNTIYF	TGTGCCAGCTCACGAGAAGGGACAGCCTCAGGAAACACCATATATTTT
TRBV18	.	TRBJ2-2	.	CASSRPQGELFF	TGTGCCAGCTCACGACCTCAGGGGGAGCTGTTTTTT
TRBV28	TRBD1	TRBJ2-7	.	CASSRGTGISYEQYF	TGTGCCAGCAGCCGGGGGACAGGGATTTCCTACGAGCAGTACTTC
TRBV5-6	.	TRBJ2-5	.	CASSLAGSQETQYF	TGTGCCAGCAGCTTGGCGGGGTCCCAAGAGACCCAGTACTTC
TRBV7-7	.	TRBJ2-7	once	CASSPDQYF	TGTGCCAGCAGCCCCGATCAGTACTTC
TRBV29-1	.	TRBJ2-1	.	CSAGPQDNEQFF	TGCAGCGCCGGACCACAGGACAATGAGCAGTTCTTC
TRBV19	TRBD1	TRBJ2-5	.	CASSIPRDRVGKTQYF	TGTGCCAGTAGTATCCCCCGGGACAGGGTTGGAAAGACCCAGTACTTC